Listed below are T cell receptor beta chains from one sample, sequenced in a study of cytomegalovirus exposure and HLA in healthy donors. The assay was immunoSEQ multiplex PCR, and TCRdb's table has in-frame clones only and misses some. This repertoire shows some 120,000 clones, over 60% found once; its top ten account for roughly 13%. Material: PBMCs. These receptors all come from a woman aged 55-69 years in good health and CMV-seropositive. CDR3s include the opening cysteine and the closing phenylalanine or tryptophan. Each record gives: V gene, J gene, D gene, clone size, CDR3 protein, CDR3 DNA. A D gene is named only where the DNA matches it firmly. Some rows have no size entry. The others give once, few or many, or a class for an expanded clone.

TRBV12-5	TRBJ1-5	TRBD1	-	CASGKPRDRGNGSNQPQHF	TGTGCTAGTGGAAAACCACGGGACAGGGGGAATGGTAGCAATCAGCCCCAGCATTTT
TRBV30	TRBJ1-1	-	-	CAWSPPLNTEAFF	TGTGCCTGGAGCCCCCCCCTCAACACTGAAGCTTTCTTT
TRBV6-5	TRBJ2-7	-	-	CASSYSGTVDYEQYF	TGTGCCAGCAGTTACTCAGGGACGGTGGACTACGAGCAGTACTTC
TRBV5-1	TRBJ2-1	TRBD2	-	CASSLVIGGGGNEQFF	TGCGCCAGCAGCTTGGTCATCGGCGGGGGGGGGAATGAGCAGTTCTTC
TRBV5-6	TRBJ2-5	-	-	CASSLGLAGVVAQYF	TGTGCCAGCAGCTTGGGCCTAGCCGGGGTTGTGGCCCAGTACTTC
TRBV14	TRBJ1-2	-	-	CASSLWLGWTDHSISYTF	TGTGCCAGCAGCCTGTGGTTGGGTTGGACAGACCATTCTATCAGCTACACCTTC
TRBV27	TRBJ1-4	TRBD1	-	CASTRAGGRRNEKLFF	TGTGCCAGCACGAGGGCAGGGGGTCGTAGGAATGAAAAACTGTTTTTT
TRBV2	TRBJ2-1	TRBD2	-	CAARTSGRAGWNEQFF	TGTGCCGCCCGGACTAGCGGGAGGGCCGGGTGGAATGAGCAGTTCTTC
TRBV7-3	TRBJ2-1	-	-	CASSLNGGSYNEQFF	TGTGCCAGCAGCTTAAATGGCGGGTCCTACAATGAGCAGTTCTTC
TRBV4-3	TRBJ2-2	TRBD2	-	CASSQDGRGGLFF	TGCGCCAGCAGCCAAGATGGGAGGGGAGGGCTGTTTTTT
TRBV30	TRBJ2-5	-	-	CAWSPGQLQETQYF	TGTGCCTGGAGTCCAGGACAGTTGCAAGAGACCCAGTACTTC
TRBV28	TRBJ2-7	TRBD1	few	CASRLPRGPEQYF	TGTGCCAGCAGGCTTCCGAGGGGGCCCGAGCAGTACTTC
TRBV5-1	TRBJ2-5	-	-	CASSLHSGETQYF	TGCGCCAGCAGCCTACATTCGGGGGAGACCCAGTACTTC
TRBV7-9	TRBJ2-7	-	few	CASSGVGTSYYEQYF	TGTGCCAGCAGCGGGGTGGGGACATCATACTACGAGCAGTACTTC
TRBV19	TRBJ1-5	-	few	CASSIANQPQHF	TGTGCCAGTAGTATAGCTAATCAGCCCCAGCATTTT
TRBV18	TRBJ1-5	-	-	CASSPDRNQPQHF	TGTGCCAGCTCACCAGACAGAAATCAGCCCCAGCATTTT